This TCR beta chain was captured in a study of cytomegalovirus exposure and HLA in healthy donors. Study conclusions and caveats: In vitro, a few CMV-associated chains proved specific for CMV antigens. In an earlier analysis, most TCR beta V segments were productive about 87% or about 30% of the time.

As regards this clone: The antigen is not known.

PCR primers comprised 60 Vbeta and 13 Jbeta primers. Profiling relied on immunoSEQ multiplex PCR, and the TCRdb table lists in-frame clones only, not all of them. The sample lists under 200,000 clones, about 81% seen once, with under 2% in the top ten. Germline CDR1 and CDR2: SNHLY and FYNNEI. V dropped 7 bases and J dropped 12 bases, with 13 bases sitting between them. The CDR3 totals 12 residues. The sequenced material came from PBMCs. This receptor was obtained from a woman aged 18-29 years in good health and CMV-seronegative. The gene calls are TRBV2 and TRBJ2-6, with D hard to call. The CDR3 loop reads CASTFQVPVLTF. In DNA form, the CDR3 reads TGTGCCAGCACCTTCCAGGTCCCCGTCCTGACTTTC.